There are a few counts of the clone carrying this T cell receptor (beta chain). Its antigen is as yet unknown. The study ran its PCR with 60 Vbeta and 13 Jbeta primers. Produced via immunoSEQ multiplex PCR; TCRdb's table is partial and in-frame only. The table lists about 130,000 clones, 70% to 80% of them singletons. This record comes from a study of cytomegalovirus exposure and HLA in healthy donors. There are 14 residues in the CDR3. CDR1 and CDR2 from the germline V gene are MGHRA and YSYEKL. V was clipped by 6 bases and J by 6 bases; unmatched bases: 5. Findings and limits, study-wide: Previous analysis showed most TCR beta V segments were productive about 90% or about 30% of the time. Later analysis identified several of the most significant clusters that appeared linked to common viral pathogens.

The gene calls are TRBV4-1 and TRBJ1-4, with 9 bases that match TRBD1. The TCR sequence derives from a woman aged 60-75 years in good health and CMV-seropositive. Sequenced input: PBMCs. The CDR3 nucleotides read TGCGCCAGCAGTCGCGGACAGGGGTATGAAAAACTGTTTTTT. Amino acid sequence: CASSRGQGYEKLFF.